The 30 T cell receptor beta chains in this list originate from one sample, sequenced in a study of OX40 agonist ivuxolimab in advanced cancers. The protocol was immunoSEQ multiplex PCR, while the TCRdb copy is restricted to in-frame clones and leaves out a portion. Of roughly 77,000 clones listed, less than 85% are singletons. The sequencing here drew on CD4+ or CD8+ T cells sorted from blood, taken in a trial of the OX40 agonist ivuxolimab. The receptors derive from an adult with an advanced solid tumor such as melanoma, head and neck, liver or kidney cancer.

V gene TRBV15 combines with J gene TRBJ2-7, with D possibly matching TRBD1 (6 bases). Germline V gives CDR1 LNHNV, CDR2 YYDKDF (reference sequence). The CDR3 totals 15 residues. The V end was cut by 6 bases, the J end by 2 bases, with 17 bases between. DNA of the CDR3: TGTGCCACCAGTATATACCGGGACATAGCCTACGAGCAGTACTTC. Amino acids: CATSIYRDIAYEQYF.

This clone came up once. The chain links TRBV29-1 to TRBJ1-2; 7 positions agree with TRBD1. In germline, CDR1 is SQVTM, CDR2 ANQGSEA. Germline trimming cut 6 bases from V and 11 bases from J; bases unmatched to any gene: 6. This CDR3 comprises 10 residues. CDR3 region: CSVDPRGYTF. CDR3 coding DNA: TGCAGCGTCGATCCCAGGGGGTACACCTTC.

DNA of the CDR3: TGTGCCAGCAGCAACCGTGGAAATCCTAGCACAGATACGCAGTATTTT. Its protein product is CASSNRGNPSTDTQYF. V gene TRBV21-1 combines with J gene TRBJ2-3. TRBV21-1 has pseudogene status. The CDR3 is 16 residues long.

The V gene is TRBV18, the J gene TRBJ2-1; D is unresolved. V was cut by 2 bases and J by 4 bases, with 6 bases left in between. The CDR3 sequence is 13 residues long. The germline gives CDR1 KGHSH, CDR2 LQKENI. The CDR3 is CASSPGWYNEQFF. The CDR3 DNA sequence: TGTGCCAGCTCACCAGGCTGGTACAATGAGCAGTTCTTC.

This clone was recorded only once. The chain couples TRBV7-2 to TRBJ1-6; 10 positions agree with TRBD1. This CDR3 has 18 amino acids. V shed 2 bases, J shed 2 bases, and the junction held 6 bases outside the gene matches. Per the germline V gene, CDR1 is SGHTA and CDR2 is FQGNSA. As DNA, the CDR3 is TGTGCCAGCAGCTTACAAGGACAGGGGGAAACCTATAATTCACCCCTCCACTTT. Protein product: CASSLQGQGETYNSPLHF.

The chain couples TRBV18 to TRBJ1-5; TRBD1 might be the D (5 bases). CDR1 and CDR2 from the germline V gene are KGHSH and LQKENI. V was trimmed by 3 bases and J by 6 bases, leaving 18 bases between them. The CDR3 is made up of 16 amino acids. This CDR3 reads CASSPPVGVDGQPQHF. CDR3 nucleotide sequence: TGTGCCAGCTCACCCCCGGTGGGGGTCGATGGTCAGCCCCAGCATTTT.

This rearrangement joins TRBV7-9 to TRBJ1-2; 11 positions agree with TRBD1. CDR1 is SEHNR and CDR2 is FQNEAQ in the germline V gene (reference sequence). The CDR3 spans 15 residues. V lost 4 bases to trimming and J lost 8 bases; unmatched junction nucleotides: 9. For the CDR3, the DNA is TGTGCCAGCAGCTACCCCGGACAGGGGGCGCGAGGCTACACCTTC. Its translation: CASSYPGQGARGYTF.

The J gene is TRBJ2-7, the V gene TRBV14; D uncertain. The V gene lost 0 bases and the J gene lost 2 bases, with 20 bases spanning the gap. This CDR3 spans 18 amino acids. Germline V gene sequence: CDR1 SGHDN, CDR2 FVKESK. As DNA, the CDR3 is TGTGCCAGCAGCCAAGATCGGTTGGAAGGGATTCGGGCCTACGAGCAGTACTTC. This sequence encodes CASSQDRLEGIRAYEQYF.

The chain couples TRBV27 to TRBJ2-6; TRBD1 matches 7 bases. The V segment lost 4 bases and the J segment 0 bases; nucleotides outside the gene matches: 15. The CDR3 length is 20 residues. In germline, CDR1 is MNHEY, CDR2 SMNVEV (reference sequence). CDR3: CASSSQFRQGPISGANVLTF. CDR3 bases: TGTGCCAGCAGTTCACAATTCCGACAGGGTCCTATCTCTGGGGCCAACGTCCTGACTTTC.

This chain joins TRBV7-3 and TRBJ2-7; 11 bases line up with TRBD2. V lost 0 bases to trimming and J lost 7 bases; unmatched junction nucleotides: 14. The CDR3 sequence is 18 residues long. Germline V gene sequence: CDR1 SGHTA, CDR2 FQGTGA. The CDR3 region has the DNA TGTGCCAGCAGCTTAACCCCGACTAGCGGGAATCCCAATAGAGAGCAGTACTTC. It encodes CASSLTPTSGNPNREQYF.

This clone appeared a few times. The chain joins TRBV6-5 to TRBJ1-6; 12 bases are shared with TRBD1. The CDR3 runs 14 residues. Germline V gives CDR1 MNHEY, CDR2 SVGAGI. V trimming: 7 bases; J trimming: 9 bases; junction bases outside the gene matches: 4. The CDR3 bases are TGTGCCAGCACCTCGGGACAGGGGGCTTCACCCCTCCACTTT. Residues: CASTSGQGASPLHF.

In this sample, this clone turned up a few times. DNA of the CDR3: TGTGCCAGCAGCCCTCCTTTTCCGGAGACCCAGTACTTC. Its protein is CASSPPFPETQYF. This rearrangement joins TRBV28 to TRBJ2-5; D gene uncertain. Trimming took 6 bases from V and 5 from J, leaving 13 bases between them. The CDR3 spans 13 residues. CDR1 is MDHEN, CDR2 SYDVKM, per germline.

The rearrangement uses TRBV18 and TRBJ2-7, with a tentative D call TRBD2 (5 bases). Germline lookup yields CDR1 KGHSH and CDR2 LQKENI. The CDR3 has 15 amino acids. With 2 bases removed from V and 7 bases from J, the gap between germline ends came to 18 bases. CDR3 sequence (DNA): TGTGCCAGCTCACCAATGGTAGCGAGTTCTCATGAGCAGTACTTC. It codes for CASSPMVASSHEQYF.

This chain connects TRBV7-3 to TRBJ1-3; the D is unclear. Germline V gene data show CDR1 as SGHTA and CDR2 as FQGTGA. The length of the CDR3 is 16 residues. Trimming removed 5 bases at V and 4 bases at J, with 18 bases between. The CDR3 coding sequence is TGTGCCAGCAGCCCCGGACCCCCAGGCTCCGGAAACACCATATATTTT. It specifies CASSPGPPGSGNTIYF.

J is TRBJ2-5 and V is TRBV2; possible D gene TRBD1, 5 bases. V was clipped by 3 bases and J by 2 bases, with 13 bases between them. CDR3 size: 15 residues. CDR1 SNHLY and CDR2 FYNNEI come from the germline V gene. The CDR3 is CASSESDREQETQYF. The CDR3 DNA sequence: TGTGCCAGCAGTGAGAGCGACAGAGAACAAGAGACCCAGTACTTC.

Here the CDR3 DNA reads TGCGCCAGCAGCTCCCCCGAAAGGACTAACTATGGCTACACCTTC. Protein: CASSSPERTNYGYTF. The rearrangement uses TRBV5-1 and TRBJ1-2; D gene uncertain. V shed 3 bases and J shed 0 bases, with 12 bases lying between them. Germline loops: CDR1 SGHRS, CDR2 YFSETQ. CDR3 length equals 15 residues.

This clone has a handful of counts. The genes are TRBV6-6 and TRBJ2-7, with unresolved D. Per the germline V gene, CDR1 is MNHNY and CDR2 is SVGAGI (reference sequence). With 2 bases removed from V and 0 bases from J, the gap between germline ends came to 8 bases. This CDR3 contains 14 residues. CDR3 residues: CASSYHASSYEQYF. The CDR3 DNA reads as TGTGCCAGCAGTTACCACGCGAGCTCCTACGAGCAGTACTTC.

V gene TRBV29-1 combines with J gene TRBJ2-5; TRBD2 matches at 12 bases. CDR1 is SQVTM, CDR2 ANQGSEA, per germline. The CDR3 totals 13 residues. V was pared by 4 bases and J by 9 bases, with 6 bases of the junction left unmatched. The CDR3 loop is CSVGSSGGEAQYF. CDR3 DNA sequence: TGCAGCGTTGGCTCTAGCGGGGGGGAGGCCCAGTACTTC.

As regards this clone: The sample contains more than one DNA sequence encoding this CDR3. This chain connects TRBV7-8 to TRBJ2-1; 11 bases align to TRBD2. This CDR3 has 15 amino acids. The germline CDR1 and CDR2 sequences are SGHVS and FQNEAQ. The junction had 7 bases not matched to a gene; V was cut back by 5 bases and J by 7 bases. CDR3 loop: CASSPTSGSFNEQFF. The CDR3 DNA follows: TGTGCCAGCAGCCCTACTAGCGGGAGTTTTAATGAGCAGTTCTTC.

J is TRBJ2-7 and V is TRBV5-1; 10 positions agree with TRBD1. Unmatched junction bases numbered 7, after V lost 1 base and J lost 6 bases. CDR3 length: 15 residues. Germline V gene sequence: CDR1 SGHRS, CDR2 YFSETQ. CDR3 protein: CASSLLGTGEVEQYF. The CDR3 nucleotides are TGCGCCAGCAGCTTGCTTGGGACAGGGGAGGTCGAGCAGTACTTC.

The chain combines TRBV28 with TRBJ1-5; D gene ambiguous. The CDR3 is 14 residues long. The V and J ends lost 6 bases and 7 bases respectively, with 16 bases between them. Germline V CDR1 and CDR2: MDHEN, SYDVKM. This CDR3 reads CASRLAKVRQPQHF. Here the CDR3 DNA reads TGTGCCAGCAGGTTGGCGAAGGTTAGACAGCCCCAGCATTTT.

A few counts support this clone. The rearrangement links TRBV5-1 to TRBJ1-2; TRBD1 might be the D (6 bases). The CDR3 extends over 13 amino acids. The germline CDR1 and CDR2 sequences are SGHRS and YFSETQ. V lost 7 bases, J lost 2 bases, and 12 bases lay in between. CDR3 protein: CASRYRANYGYTF. CDR3 coding DNA: TGCGCCAGCCGATACAGGGCCAACTATGGCTACACCTTC.

V is TRBV7-8 and J is TRBJ2-1, with D unclear. The germline V gene has CDR1 SGHVS and CDR2 FQNEAQ. This CDR3 is 14 amino acids long. V was cut by 10 bases and J by 4 bases, with 17 bases left in between. The CDR3 reads CATTRPLKYNEQFF. CDR3 nucleotide sequence: TGTGCCACCACCCGACCTCTAAAATACAATGAGCAGTTCTTC.

As DNA, the CDR3 is TGCGCCAGCAGCTCCGGGGACACGGTCTACACCGGGGAGCTGTTTTTT. Translating it yields CASSSGDTVYTGELFF. The chain links TRBV5-1 to TRBJ2-2, with a possible D match to TRBD1 (6 bases). The CDR3 has 16 residues. Per the germline V gene, CDR1 is SGHRS and CDR2 is YFSETQ. Trimming shortened V by 3 bases and J by 3 bases, and 15 bases separated the two germline ends.

This sequence joins TRBV18 and TRBJ1-3, with D tentatively TRBD1 (6 bases). The CDR3 length is 19 residues. CDR1 is KGHSH, CDR2 LQKENI, per germline. The V gene lost 6 bases and the J gene lost 1 base, with 25 bases spanning the gap. The CDR3 bases are TGTGCCAGCTCTTCGAACCGCAGGGGCCCGACACGGTCTGGAAACACCATATATTTT. Translation gives CASSSNRRGPTRSGNTIYF.

Regarding this clone: The identical CDR3 is also encoded by other nucleotide sequences in the sample. The chain has TRBV29-1 and TRBJ1-2; TRBD1 is a possible D gene (5 bases). The CDR3 runs to 12 residues. Germline CDR1 SQVTM, CDR2 ANQGSEA. V gave up 6 bases and J gave up 3 bases, with 11 bases separating them. For the CDR3, the DNA is TGCAGCGTCGGGGGTCGAGACTATGGCTACACCTTC. It encodes CSVGGRDYGYTF.

Here the CDR3 DNA reads TGCGCCAGCAGCCACCCGGGACAGGGGGCCTATGGCTACACCTTC. This encodes CASSHPGQGAYGYTF. The chain is built from TRBV4-1 and TRBJ1-2, with 12 bases fitting TRBD1. The CDR3 totals 15 residues. Trimming removed 3 bases from V and 4 bases from J; junction bases left unmatched: 3. CDR1 and CDR2 from the germline V gene are MGHRA and YSYEKL.

The chain is built from TRBV9 and TRBJ2-5; 9 bases match TRBD1. This CDR3 has 15 amino acids. V lost 3 bases and J lost 5; bases outside the gene matches: 8. Germline V gene sequence: CDR1 SGDLS, CDR2 YYNGEE. CDR3 amino acids: CASSAWGGQGETQYF. CDR3 DNA: TGTGCCAGCAGCGCGTGGGGTGGACAGGGGGAGACCCAGTACTTC. Full variable domain (missing parts from reference TRBV9 and TRBJ2-5): DSGVTQTPKHLITATGQRVTLRCSPRSGDLSVYWYQQSLDQGLQFLIQYYNGEERAKGNILERFSAQQFPDLHSELNLSSLELGDSALYFCASSAWGGQGETQYFGPGTRLLVL.

This chain uses TRBV9 with TRBJ1-1; no firm D call. The V end lost 3 bases, the J end lost 4 bases, and 10 bases lay between the germline ends. The CDR3 is 13 amino acids. CDR1 is SGDLS and CDR2 is YYNGEE in the germline V gene. The CDR3 DNA reads as TGTGCCAGCAGCGGGGGTGGAAGCACTGAAGCTTTCTTT. Amino acid sequence: CASSGGGSTEAFF.

The chain couples TRBV9 to TRBJ2-3; 15 nucleotides align to TRBD2. From germline, CDR1 is SGDLS and CDR2 YYNGEE. The CDR3 is made up of 17 amino acids. V lost 0 bases, J lost 4 bases, and 3 bases stayed unmatched. CDR3: CASSVGTSGRAADTQYF. CDR3 DNA: TGTGCCAGCAGCGTAGGGACTAGCGGGAGGGCCGCAGATACGCAGTATTTT.